This T cell receptor (beta chain) was captured in a study of T cells in tuberculosis. TCRdb's table, derived via immunoSEQ multiplex PCR, lists solely in-frame clones and lacks some. The sample contains about 30,000 clones, roughly 95% of which appear only once. Germline CDR1 reads PRHDT; CDR2 reads FYEKMQ (reference sequence). The CDR3 consists of 16 residues. V lost 5 bases to trimming and J lost 2 bases; unmatched junction nucleotides: 11. Sequenced material: PBMCs. The chain is built from TRBV13 and TRBJ2-7; 8 nucleotides align to TRBD2. This sequence was found in a donor under 30 with latent tuberculosis or without tuberculosis infection. CDR3 bases: TGTGCCAGCAGCCACGTAGCCGCGGGAGGCGCCTACGAGCAGTACTTC. Amino acid sequence: CASSHVAAGGAYEQYF.